One sample yielded the 6 T cell receptor beta chains listed below, sequenced in a study of T cells in Graves' hyperthyroidism and ophthalmopathy. The source material, RNA transcripts, was used to amplify TCR beta CDR3 regions. The HTBI primer set was used in a first-round RT-PCR of the TCR CDR3. TCRdb ran MiXCR on the multiplex PCR reads and lists one entry per CDR3 protein. The repertoire includes nearly 250,000 distinct CDR3 sequences, 16% of them detected once, and around 28% sits in the top ten. Material: blood. Receptor source: a woman aged 18-35 years with Graves' ophthalmopathy.

This clonotype was seen many times. This chain uses TRBV20-1 with TRBJ1-5; TRBD1 matches 9 bases. V shed 0 bases and J 6 bases; nucleotides not matched to a gene: 6. Germline assignment: CDR1 DFQATT and CDR2 SNEGSKA (reference sequence). CDR3 length: 15 amino acids. The CDR3 here is CSARDATGGLQPQHF. CDR3 sequence (DNA): TGCAGTGCTAGAGATGCGACAGGGGGTCTTCAGCCCCAGCATTTT.

This clonotype was observed many times. This sequence joins TRBV20-1 and TRBJ1-1; D remains unclear. Germline loops: CDR1 DFQATT, CDR2 SNEGSKA (reference sequence). This CDR3 is built from 14 residues. Trimming stripped 3 bases from V and 0 bases from J, with 11 bases between. Written as DNA, the CDR3 is TGCAGTGCTAGCATAGGACGGCTGAACACTGAAGCTTTCTTT. Amino acid sequence: CSASIGRLNTEAFF.

Ten or more counts support this clonotype. The chain employs TRBV4-2 and TRBJ1-2; D is unresolved. Germline V CDR1 and CDR2: LGHNA, YNFKEQ. V was shortened by 3 bases and J by 8 bases, with 16 bases between the two germline ends. The CDR3 extends over 14 amino acids. The CDR3 coding sequence is TGTGCCAGCAGCCATCCCGAATCTACTCTAGGCTACACCTTC. Amino acid sequence: CASSHPESTLGYTF.

This chain joins TRBV4-1 and TRBJ1-1, with 7 bases fitting TRBD1. V gave up 4 bases and J gave up 5 bases; unmatched junction bases: 10. Germline V lookup: CDR1 MGHRA, CDR2 YSYEKL. The CDR3 has 15 residues. CDR3 nucleotide sequence: TGCGCCAGCAGCCTAAACAGGGGAGGTAGGACTGAAGCTTTCTTT. Protein sequence: CASSLNRGGRTEAFF.

This clonotype was detected ten times or more. V and J are TRBV20-1 and TRBJ2-3; 13 bases fit TRBD2. Germline values: CDR1 DFQATT, CDR2 SNEGSKA (reference sequence). This CDR3 contains 15 residues. V was clipped by 5 bases and J by 8 bases; unmatched bases: 10. CDR3 sequence reads: CSAPRTSGSSGTQYF. CDR3 nucleotide sequence: TGCAGTGCTCCACGGACTAGCGGGAGTTCGGGTACGCAGTATTTT.

The V call is TRBV3-1, the J call TRBJ2-3; perhaps TRBD2 as D (6 bases). The CDR3 loop spans 14 amino acids. Germline lookup yields CDR1 LGHDT and CDR2 YNNKEL (reference sequence). Trimming took 5 bases from V and 10 from J, leaving 19 bases between them. The CDR3 coding sequence is TGTGCCAGCAGCATCGCCGGGGGTATGGATGCGCAGTATTTT. Translation gives CASSIAGGMDAQYF.